This TCR beta chain originates from a study of cytomegalovirus exposure and HLA in healthy donors. Study information: The platform used for the approximately 130 validation repertoires matched that of the 650 to 750 first-cohort repertoires, a later analysis reported. Points from the study as a whole: Usually a TCR sequence was rare, but some public TCRs were found in many donors.

This CDR3 is 14 amino acids long. The V gene end was trimmed by 5 bases and the J gene end by 3 bases; junction bases not matched to a gene: 5. The germline V gene encodes CDR1 MNHEY and CDR2 SVGAGI. Clones were sequenced by immunoSEQ multiplex PCR, and TCRdb holds only the in-frame ones, with some missing. The sample has about 130,000 clones, 89% seen once. Note on this clone: Its antigen is undetermined.

Sequencing was done on a sample of PBMCs. This sequence was found in a woman younger than 30 in good health and CMV-seronegative. V gene TRBV6-5 combines with J gene TRBJ1-2; the match to TRBD1 covers 8 bases. This chain's CDR3 is CASSEGQEYYGYTF. DNA of the CDR3: TGTGCCAGCAGTGAGGGACAGGAATACTATGGCTACACCTTC.